This T cell receptor beta chain was recorded in a study of T cells in Graves' hyperthyroidism and ophthalmopathy (dated by TCRdb to the late 2010s). For the study in its entirety: Peripheral blood samples were taken at the time of initial diagnosis, prior to any treatment. A discovery cohort of approximately 97 patients, roughly 45 with Graves' ophthalmopathy and 55 to 65 with stable Graves' hyperthyroidism, was used to find distinguishing TCR V-J signatures. Prospective prediction of ophthalmopathy was tested in an independent validation cohort consisting of 18 to 20 hyperthyroidism patients and approximately 16 patients who later progressed to ophthalmopathy. The roughly 91 discovery patients were randomly divided into training and test sets at a 7:3 ratio. In over five Graves' hyperthyroidism patients, the study also compared T-cell repertoires from thyroid tissue with T-cell repertoires from blood. Once sampling was done, hyperthyroidism patients were given methimazole at a starting dose of 30 mg daily, whereas ophthalmopathy patients were given high-dose intravenous methylprednisolone. The paper reports TCR Vbeta CDR3 sequencing of 140 or so peripheral blood samples: around 45 ophthalmopathy, over 70 hyperthyroidism and some 17 progressor patients. Overall study outcomes, separate from this receptor: Blood samples also contained most of the expanded thyroid clonotypes (frequency above 0.001), which suggests that blood repertoires may reflect thyroid immune responses. Sample size was not statistically predetermined, and blinding of investigators to group allocation was not performed. In validation, the model predicted progression to ophthalmopathy a median of about 5.9 months before onset, with about 64% sensitivity and around 76% specificity. Ophthalmopathy was separated from stable hyperthyroidism by a 13 V-J signature model, with 87.88% sensitivity and 81% to 82% specificity obtained in cross-validation and 80%/75% obtained in testing.

This clonotype has a handful of counts. There is no known antigen for this receptor. No base quality information exists; no much larger clone differs at one position. Ophthalmopathy patients had moderately to severely active disease, Clinical Activity Score of at least 3, NOSPECS grade of at least 4, and duration under 3 months. Patients with uncontrolled infections, other autoimmune diseases, pregnancy or lactation were excluded. Clinical symptoms, serum thyroxine and TRAb, thyroid ultrasound, and orbital computed tomography formed the basis for the diagnoses. PBMCs were separated from roughly 9.6 ml of fresh peripheral blood using Ficoll-Paque density gradient centrifugation. Total RNA was extracted with Trizol reagent, and quality was checked on an Agilent 2100 Bioanalyzer. The TCR beta CDR3 regions were amplified from the RNA transcripts. The first round of RT-PCR for the TCR CDR3 was performed with the HTBI primer set and the Qiagen OneStep RT-PCR kit. Libraries were constructed in a second round of multiplex PCR, after which size selection and purification were carried out. The libraries were sequenced on an Illumina HiSeq2000 using paired-end 100 bp reads. Under the source paper's analysis protocol: Raw data were processed with SOAPnuke, discarding reads with adapters, uncalled bases, mean Phred below 15, or no exact constant-primer or identifier match. COPE v1.2.5 was used to merge the high-quality paired reads, and each unique nucleotide sequence was defined as a clonotype. Clonotypes were aligned to IMGT TRBV, TRBD and TRBJ reference segments using MiTCR v1.1. Only V-J combinations with frequency above 0.0001, covering approximately 99% of repertoires, were analysed. The TCS score was defined as F50 (clonal expansion) divided by E x V (chaos), with BLOSUM62-based TCRdist calculated between CDR3 peptides within each V-J. Welch's t-statistics and random forest reduced around 510 V-J features to roughly 13, which were used in a naive Bayes classifier (R e1071). The public reads were quality trimmed at Q25 with fastp and then assembled into clones with MiXCR by TCRdb, keeping productive beta chains. For every CDR3 protein sequence, its rows merge into one entry that carries the most common genes and DNA. The V and J calls and clone size come from TCRdb's table, not from the authors' own analysis. This sample comprises about 500,000 distinct CDR3 sequences, about 16% of them detected only once. The ten top clones hold approximately 30% of the sample.

CDR1 and CDR2, looked up from the germline V gene, are LGHNA and YSLEER. V lost 1 base and J lost 11 bases; the stretch between them is 11 bases long. The CDR3 measures 12 amino acids from cysteine to phenylalanine. Of the read, only the CDR3 DNA is kept; its 36 bases are in frame from base 1. The sample consisted of blood. The clonotype originates from a young woman with Graves' ophthalmopathy. The sequence joins TRBV4-3 to TRBJ1-1; TRBD1 could be the D gene, as 5 bases match. CDR3 protein: CASSQGAGPAFF. DNA sequence: TGCGCCAGCAGCCAAGGTGCGGGGCCGGCTTTCTTT.